The entry below describes one T cell receptor beta chain. The antigen remains unidentified. Primers included in the PCR were 60 Vbeta and 13 Jbeta primers. The data were produced by immunoSEQ multiplex PCR, yet TCRdb's version contains in-frame clones alone and is incomplete. This sample has roughly 150,000 clones; 82% occur once, and the top ten carry 5.5% to 8.5%. This sample is part of a study of cytomegalovirus exposure and HLA in healthy donors. General study findings and limits: In an earlier analysis, about 87% or about 30%: the productive usage of most TCR beta V segments.

The germline V gene encodes CDR1 SNHLY and CDR2 FYNNEI. The V gene end was trimmed by 8 bases and the J gene end by 7 bases; junction bases not matched to a gene: 7. The length of the CDR3 is 13 residues. Sequenced material: PBMCs. The TCR was taken from a woman in her forties or fifties in good health and CMV-seropositive. The chain employs TRBV2 and TRBJ2-1, with 8 bases fitting TRBD1. The CDR3 protein is CASQGQGMNEQFF. Here the CDR3 DNA reads TGTGCCAGCCAAGGACAGGGAATGAATGAGCAGTTCTTC.